This TCR beta chain was sequenced in a study of CD8+CD57+ T cells in acquired aplastic anemia. At the level of the study: Yields of DNA that came from sorted CD4+ and CD8+ cells averaged approximately 3.2 ug. Researchers reported that healthy donors averaged approximately 9.8 million reads for CD4+ cells. The study, taken as a whole, reports: For CD8+ Simpson's diversity, patients and controls showed no significant difference. Sharing between patients and controls was observed for roughly 30 CD8+ CDR3 sequences.

Using genomic DNA as the template, TCR beta VDJ and CDR3 profiling was carried out. One entry per CDR3 protein, called by TCRdb with MiXCR from the reads. The sample shows 400,000 to 450,000 distinct CDR3 sequences, 65% to 80% of them seen only once. The germline V gene encodes CDR1 KGHDR and CDR2 SFDVKD. The CDR3 consists of 15 residues. Regarding this clonotype: No antigen is known for it.

Material: sorted CD4+, CD8+, or CD8+CD57+ T cells (not recorded which) from PBMCs. This TCR derives from a human donor in good health, serving as a control. J is TRBJ2-7 and V is TRBV24-1, with 8 bases identical to TRBD2. The J call may be incorrect, as the DNA end agrees better with TRBJ2-1. CDR3 amino acids: CATSDPGGGNYEQFF. The CDR3 bases are TGTGCCACCAGTGACCCCGGGGGGGGTAACTACGAGCAGTTCTTC.